This T cell receptor beta chain was captured in a study of T-cell reconstitution after alpha-beta-depleted transplantation in children. The study, taken as a whole, reports: Diversity and T-cell counts at one year after transplant derived mostly from new T cells.

This CDR3 has 15 residues. Germline-derived CDR1 and CDR2 are SGHAT and FQNNGV. Between the trimmed V and J ends, which lost 0 bases and 3 bases, there was a span of 10 bases. Construction of the TCRbeta library involved unique molecular identifiers. TCRdb fed the PCR reads into MiXCR, producing one record per CDR3 protein. Of fewer than 350,000 distinct CDR3 sequences in the sample, 9.5% to 13% were seen once. This clonotype was seen many times. The antigen remains undetermined. The clonotype comes from a boy in the first two years of life with acute myeloid leukemia, due to receive a stem cell transplant. This sequence joins TRBV11-2 and TRBJ2-3, with D unresolved. The material sequenced was PBMCs, taken before TCRalphabeta/CD19-depleted stem cell transplant. The CDR3, as DNA: TGTGCCAGCAGCTTAGAGGGCATCCGGACAGATACGCAGTATTTT. Translation gives CASSLEGIRTDTQYF.